These 14 T cell receptor beta chains were all obtained from the same sample, sequenced in a study of persistence of HIV-infected CD4 T cells. Cells were stimulated nonspecifically with anti-CD3/anti-CD28 magnetic beads. Sorting selected CD4+ T cells upregulating both CD40 ligand and CD69. This was the immunoSEQ version 4 assay in survey mode. This table comes from immunoSEQ multiplex PCR, and its TCRdb copy is limited to in-frame clones, with some not included. The sample holds some 45,000 clones, about 87% seen once. Their antigens remain unidentified. The material was CD4+ T cells sorted from PBMCs after roughly 18-hour stimulation, obtained from a patient who received antiretroviral therapy. All receptors derive from an adult woman with HIV who was CMV-seropositive.

The chain is built from TRBV7-8 and TRBJ2-3, with TRBD1 as a possible D gene (5 bases). The CDR3 runs 16 residues. V lost 5 bases to trimming and J lost 1 base, with 16 bases between them. The germline gives CDR1 SGHVS, CDR2 FQNEAQ. In DNA form, the CDR3 reads TGTGCCAGCAGCCCAGGGTGGCTCCCTGGCACAGATACGCAGTATTTT. It yields the protein CASSPGWLPGTDTQYF.

The genes are TRBV3-1 (or the pseudogene TRBV3-2) and TRBJ2-1; TRBD2 agrees at 9 bases. Trimming took 5 bases from V and 1 from J; bases not matched to a gene: 9. This CDR3 has 17 amino acids. Germline V gene lookup returns CDR1 LGHDT and CDR2 YNNKEL (reference sequence). CDR3: CASSLGGLAGSYNEQFF. In DNA, the CDR3 is TGTGCCAGCAGCTTAGGGGGGCTAGCGGGGTCCTACAATGAGCAGTTCTTC.

The rearrangement links TRBV28 to TRBJ1-4; unclear D gene. This CDR3 has 12 amino acids. The germline gives CDR1 MDHEN, CDR2 SYDVKM. V was trimmed by 5 bases and J by 7 bases, leaving 8 bases between them. The CDR3 DNA follows: TGTGCCAGCAGTGCGTACATTGAAAAACTGTTTTTT. It is translated as CASSAYIEKLFF.

The V and J genes are TRBV24-1 and TRBJ1-1, with 7 bases fitting TRBD1. Germline V gives CDR1 KGHDR, CDR2 SFDVKD. This CDR3 is built from 14 residues. V lost 8 bases and J lost 1; bases outside the gene matches: 6. CDR3 nucleotide sequence: TGTGCCACCAACTGGGACAGCGAGAACACTGAAGCTTTCTTT. This encodes CATNWDSENTEAFF.

CDR3 nucleotides: TGTGCCAGCAGTTACTCTTACCCCGGGCAACTGGAAGCTTTCTTT. Translating it yields CASSYSYPGQLEAFF. The chain carries TRBV6-5 and TRBJ1-1; unclear D gene. The CDR3 is 15 residues long. Trimming took 0 bases from V and 8 from J, leaving 16 bases between them. Per the germline V gene, CDR1 is MNHEY and CDR2 is SVGAGI.

The gene calls are TRBV30 and TRBJ2-7; tentatively, D is TRBD1 (7 bases). This CDR3 is 15 amino acids long. With 2 bases removed from V and 4 bases from J, the gap between germline ends came to 18 bases. Germline CDR1 and CDR2: GTSNPN and SVGIG (reference sequence). In DNA form, the CDR3 reads TGTGCCTGGAGTAAGGGGGGACAGAGATCTTACGAGCAGTACTTC. As protein: CAWSKGGQRSYEQYF.

Only a few counts were recorded for this clone. The rearrangement links TRBV28 to TRBJ1-6; D call uncertain. The CDR3 runs to 16 residues. The V gene lost 6 bases and the J gene lost 5 bases, with 17 bases spanning the gap. Looked up from germline, CDR1 is MDHEN and CDR2 is SYDVKM. The CDR3: CASRFSGVGDNSPLHF. As DNA, the CDR3 is TGTGCCAGCAGATTTAGTGGTGTAGGTGATAATTCACCCCTCCACTTT.

The chain joins TRBV5-5 to TRBJ1-2; 8 bases map to TRBD1. CDR3 length: 13 residues. The junction had 1 base not matched to a gene; V was cut back by 3 bases and J by 3 bases. Germline loops: CDR1 SGHKS, CDR2 YYEKEE (reference sequence). The CDR3 loop is CASSSTGDYGYTF. The CDR3 nucleotides are TGTGCCAGCAGCTCGACAGGGGACTATGGCTACACCTTC. The full variable domain, rest sourced from reference TRBV5-5 and TRBJ1-2, is DAGVTQSPTHLIKTRGQQVTLRCSPISGHKSVSWYQQVLGQGPQFIFQYYEKEERGRGNFPDRFSARQFPNYSSELNVNALLLGDSALYLCASSSTGDYGYTFGSGTRLTVV.

The chain joins TRBV19 to TRBJ1-5; D may be TRBD1 (5 bases). The CDR3 extends over 15 amino acids. The ends were cut back, 7 bases at V and 1 base at J, with 14 bases in the middle. Germline CDR1 reads LNHDA; CDR2 reads SQIVND (reference sequence). The CDR3 DNA is TGTGCCAGTAACAAAGGGGCGAGGAGCAATCAGCCCCAGCATTTT. This translates into CASNKGARSNQPQHF.

The chain employs TRBV30 and TRBJ1-6; D is uncertain. V was shortened by 5 bases and J by 0 bases, with 14 bases between the two germline ends. CDR1 is GTSNPN, CDR2 SVGIG, per germline (reference sequence). This CDR3 has 16 amino acids. DNA of the CDR3: TGTGCCTGGGCCGAGCCTCTAAGCTCCTATAATTCACCCCTCCACTTT. It codes for CAWAEPLSSYNSPLHF.

This clone has only one observation. The rearrangement uses TRBV7-2 and TRBJ1-2, with TRBD1 identical over 7 bases. The CDR3 has 14 amino acids. V shed 1 base and J 6 bases; nucleotides not matched to a gene: 5. CDR1 and CDR2 (germline): SGHTA, FQGNSA. The CDR3 DNA sequence: TGTGCCAGCAGCTTAGATACAGGGGCCGATGGCTACACCTTC. Amino acids: CASSLDTGADGYTF.

In this sample, this clone turned up a few times. This rearrangement joins TRBV2 to TRBJ1-1; perhaps TRBD1 as D (5 bases). V was trimmed by 6 bases and J by 0 bases, leaving 8 bases between them. The CDR3 has 13 amino acids. Germline CDR1 reads SNHLY; CDR2 reads FYNNEI. The CDR3 protein is CASRGGVNTEAFF. In DNA, the CDR3 is TGTGCCAGCAGGGGAGGGGTGAACACTGAAGCTTTCTTT.

The chain uses TRBV3-1 (or the pseudogene TRBV3-2) and TRBJ2-2; the D gene is possibly TRBD2 (6 bases). The CDR3 is 14 amino acids. CDR1 is LGHDT and CDR2 is YNNKEL in the germline V gene (reference sequence). The germline V and J ends were trimmed by 1 base and 7 bases, with 10 bases remaining between them. CDR3 residues: CASSQGSGHGELFF. The CDR3 nucleotides are TGTGCCAGCAGCCAAGGTAGCGGTCACGGGGAGCTGTTTTTT.

The chain is built from TRBV20-1 and TRBJ2-7; D remains ambiguous. The CDR3 has 10 amino acids. Trimming shortened V by 6 bases and J by 9 bases, and 12 bases separated the two germline ends. CDR1 is DFQATT and CDR2 is SNEGSKA in the germline V gene (reference sequence). Here the CDR3 reads CSARGEGQYF. CDR3 sequence (DNA): TGCAGTGCCCGTGGGGAAGGGCAGTACTTC.